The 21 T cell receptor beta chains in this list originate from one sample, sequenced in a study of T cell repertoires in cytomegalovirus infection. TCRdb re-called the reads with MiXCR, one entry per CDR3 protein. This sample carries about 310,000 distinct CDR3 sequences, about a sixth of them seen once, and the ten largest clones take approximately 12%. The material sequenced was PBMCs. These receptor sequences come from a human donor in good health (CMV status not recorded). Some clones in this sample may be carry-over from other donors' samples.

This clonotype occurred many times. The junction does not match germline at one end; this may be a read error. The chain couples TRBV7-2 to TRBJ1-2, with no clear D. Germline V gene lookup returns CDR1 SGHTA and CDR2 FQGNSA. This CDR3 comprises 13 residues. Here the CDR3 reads CASSLGRHTPQAF. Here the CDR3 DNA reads TGTGCCAGCAGCTTAGGGCGGCACACCCCCCAGGCCTTC. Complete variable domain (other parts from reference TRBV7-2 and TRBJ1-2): GAGVSQSPSNKVTEKGKDVELRCDPISGHTALYWYRQSLGQGLEFLIYFQGNSAPDKSGLPSDRFSAERTGGSVSTLTIQRTQQEDSAVYLCASSLGRHTPQAFGSGTRLTVV.

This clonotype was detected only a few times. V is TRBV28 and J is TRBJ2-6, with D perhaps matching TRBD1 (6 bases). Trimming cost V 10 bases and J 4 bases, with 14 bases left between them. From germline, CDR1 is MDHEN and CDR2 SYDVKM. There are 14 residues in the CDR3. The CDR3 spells CATRQVAGANVLTF. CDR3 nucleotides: TGTGCCACACGACAGGTCGCCGGGGCCAACGTCCTGACTTTC.

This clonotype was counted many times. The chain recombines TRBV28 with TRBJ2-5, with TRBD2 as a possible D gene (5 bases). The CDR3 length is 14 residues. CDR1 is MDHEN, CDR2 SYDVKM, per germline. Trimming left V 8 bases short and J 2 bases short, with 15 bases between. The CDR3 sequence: CASGLLGSQETQYF. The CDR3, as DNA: TGTGCCAGCGGGCTTTTGGGGAGTCAAGAGACCCAGTACTTC.

This CDR3 is CASSKTGTSEFGETQYF. In DNA, the CDR3 is TGTGCCAGCAGCAAGACCGGGACTAGCGAGTTTGGAGAGACCCAGTACTTC. The chain recombines TRBV7-9 with TRBJ2-5; 10 nucleotides align to TRBD2. The CDR3 has 17 amino acids. V lost 5 bases, J lost 4 bases, and 13 bases stayed unmatched. The germline V gene has CDR1 SEHNR and CDR2 FQNEAQ (reference sequence).

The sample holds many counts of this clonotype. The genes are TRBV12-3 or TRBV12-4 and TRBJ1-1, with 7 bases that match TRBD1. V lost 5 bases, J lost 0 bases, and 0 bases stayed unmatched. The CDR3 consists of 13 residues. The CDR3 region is CASSGQVNTEAFF. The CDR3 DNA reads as TGTGCCAGCAGTGGACAGGTGAACACTGAAGCTTTCTTT.

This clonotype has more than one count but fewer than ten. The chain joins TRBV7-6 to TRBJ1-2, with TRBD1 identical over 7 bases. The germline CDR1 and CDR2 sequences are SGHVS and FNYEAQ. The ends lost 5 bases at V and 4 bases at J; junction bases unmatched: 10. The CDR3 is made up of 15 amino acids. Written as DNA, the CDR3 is TGTGCCAGCAGCCCTCAGGGGGGAACGGGCTATGGCTACACCTTC. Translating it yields CASSPQGGTGYGYTF.

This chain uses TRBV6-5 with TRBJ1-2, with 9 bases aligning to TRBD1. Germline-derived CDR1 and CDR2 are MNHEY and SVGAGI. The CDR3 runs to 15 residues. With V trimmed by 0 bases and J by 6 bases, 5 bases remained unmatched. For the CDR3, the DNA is TGTGCCAGCAGTTACTCCGGGACAGGGTGGGATGGCTACACCTTC. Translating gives CASSYSGTGWDGYTF.

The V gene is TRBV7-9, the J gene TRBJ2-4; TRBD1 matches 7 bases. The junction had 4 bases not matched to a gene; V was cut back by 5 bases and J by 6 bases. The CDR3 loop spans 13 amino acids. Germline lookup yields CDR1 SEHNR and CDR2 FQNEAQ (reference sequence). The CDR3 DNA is TGTGCCAGCAGCCCAGACAGGGTAAACATTCAGTACTTC. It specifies CASSPDRVNIQYF.

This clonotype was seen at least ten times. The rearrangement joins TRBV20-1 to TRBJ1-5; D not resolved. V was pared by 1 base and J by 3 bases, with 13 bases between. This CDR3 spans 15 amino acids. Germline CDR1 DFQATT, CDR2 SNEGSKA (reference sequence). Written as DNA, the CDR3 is TGCAGTGCTAGAGGTCGACGGGCCAACAATCAGCCCCAGCATTTT. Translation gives CSARGRRANNQPQHF.

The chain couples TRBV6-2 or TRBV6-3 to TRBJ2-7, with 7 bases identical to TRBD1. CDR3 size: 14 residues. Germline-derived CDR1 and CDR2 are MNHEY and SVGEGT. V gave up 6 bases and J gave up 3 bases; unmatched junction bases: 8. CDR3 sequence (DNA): TGTGCCAGCAGCACGACAGGGCCATACTACGAGCAGTACTTC. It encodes CASSTTGPYYEQYF.

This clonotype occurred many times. The CDR3 nucleotides read TGTGCCAGCACCCTCAACCCGGGGGGAGGCACTGAAGCTTTCTTT. This encodes CASTLNPGGGTEAFF. The rearrangement links TRBV12-3 or TRBV12-4 to TRBJ1-1; tentatively, D is TRBD1 (5 bases). V lost 7 bases, J lost 4 bases, and 19 bases lay in between. This CDR3 is built from 15 residues.

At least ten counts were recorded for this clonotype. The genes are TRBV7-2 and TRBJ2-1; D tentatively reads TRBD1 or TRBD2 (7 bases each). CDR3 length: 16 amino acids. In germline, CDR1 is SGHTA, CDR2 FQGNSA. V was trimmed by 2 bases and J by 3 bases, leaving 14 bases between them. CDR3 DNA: TGTGCCAGCAGCTTATCAGGGGGGGACTACTACAATGAGCAGTTCTTC. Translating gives CASSLSGGDYYNEQFF.

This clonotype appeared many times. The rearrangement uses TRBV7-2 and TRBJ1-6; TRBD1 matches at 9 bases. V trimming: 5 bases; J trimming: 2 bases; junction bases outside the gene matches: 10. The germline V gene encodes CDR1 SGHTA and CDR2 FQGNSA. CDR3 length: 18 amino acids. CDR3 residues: CASSRRTGDRPYNSPLHF. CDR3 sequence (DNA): TGTGCCAGCAGCCGTCGGACAGGGGATCGCCCCTATAATTCACCCCTCCACTTT.

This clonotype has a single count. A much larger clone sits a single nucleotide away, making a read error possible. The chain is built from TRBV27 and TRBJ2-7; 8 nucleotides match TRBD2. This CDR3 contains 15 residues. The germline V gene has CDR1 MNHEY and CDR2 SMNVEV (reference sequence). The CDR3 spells CGSSRSGGQSYEQYF. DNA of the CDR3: TGTGGCAGCAGCCGAAGCGGGGGCCAATCCTACGAGCAGTACTTC.

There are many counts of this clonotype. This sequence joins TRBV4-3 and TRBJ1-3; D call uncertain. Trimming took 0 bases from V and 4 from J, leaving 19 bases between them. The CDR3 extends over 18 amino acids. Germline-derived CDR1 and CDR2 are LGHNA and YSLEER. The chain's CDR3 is CASSQERDWAWRGNTIYF. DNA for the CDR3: TGCGCCAGCAGCCAAGAGAGGGATTGGGCCTGGAGGGGAAACACCATATATTTT.

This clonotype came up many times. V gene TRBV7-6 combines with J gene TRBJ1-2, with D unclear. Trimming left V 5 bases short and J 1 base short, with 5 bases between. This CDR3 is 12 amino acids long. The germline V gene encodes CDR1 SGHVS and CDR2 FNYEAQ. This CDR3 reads CASSEGNYGYTF. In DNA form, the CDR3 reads TGTGCCAGCAGCGAGGGTAACTATGGCTACACCTTC.

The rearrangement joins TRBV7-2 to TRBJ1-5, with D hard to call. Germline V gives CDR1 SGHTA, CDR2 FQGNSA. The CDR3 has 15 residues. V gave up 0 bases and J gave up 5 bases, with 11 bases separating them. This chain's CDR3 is CASSLAGRVYQPQHF. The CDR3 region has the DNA TGTGCCAGCAGCTTAGCGGGAAGGGTCTATCAGCCCCAGCATTTT.

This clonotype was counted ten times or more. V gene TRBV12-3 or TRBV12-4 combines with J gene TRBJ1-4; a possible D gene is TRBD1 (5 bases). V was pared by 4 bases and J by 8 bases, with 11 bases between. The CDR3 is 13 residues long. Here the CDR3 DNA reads TGTGCCAGCAGTTCCGGGACCGGGGAAAAACTGTTTTTT. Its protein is CASSSGTGEKLFF.

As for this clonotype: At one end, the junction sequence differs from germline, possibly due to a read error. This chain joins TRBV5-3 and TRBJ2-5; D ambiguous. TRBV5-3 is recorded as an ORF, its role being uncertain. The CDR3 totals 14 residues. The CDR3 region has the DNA TGTGCCAGCAGCTTGGGGTCCCTGGAGGAGACCCAGTACTTC. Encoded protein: CASSLGSLEETQYF.

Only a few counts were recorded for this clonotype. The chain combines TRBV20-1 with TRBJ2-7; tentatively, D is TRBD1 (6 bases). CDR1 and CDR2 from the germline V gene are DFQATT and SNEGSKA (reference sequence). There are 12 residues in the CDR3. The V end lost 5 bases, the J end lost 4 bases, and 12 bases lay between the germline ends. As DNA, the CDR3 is TGCAGTGCTTACCGGGACACTTACGAGCAGTACTTC. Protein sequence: CSAYRDTYEQYF.

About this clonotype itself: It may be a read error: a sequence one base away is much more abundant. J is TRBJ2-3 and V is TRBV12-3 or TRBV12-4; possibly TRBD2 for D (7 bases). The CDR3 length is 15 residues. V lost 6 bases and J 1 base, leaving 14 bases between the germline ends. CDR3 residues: CASRSRGGGTDTQYF. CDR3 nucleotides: TGTGCCAGCAGGTCAAGAGGGGGGGGCACAGATACGCAGTATTTT.